This is a list of T cell receptor beta chains from one sample in a study of blood T cell repertoires in COVID-19. TCRdb keeps only in-frame clones here, not all; method: immunoSEQ multiplex PCR. The repertoire holds some 97,000 clones, around 85% seen once, with around 15% in the top ten. The specimen sequenced was peripheral blood. The receptor set was obtained from a man aged 45 to 65 with active or convalescent COVID-19. The CDR3 runs from the conserved cysteine through the conserved F or W. Fields, in order: D gene, V gene, J gene, clone size, CDR3 DNA, CDR3 protein. A D gene is named only where the DNA matches it firmly. A row's size may be missing; if present it is once, few, many or a size class.

d_call: TRBD2; v_call: TRBV7-3; j_call: TRBJ2-3; clone_size: once; cdr3_nt: TGTGCCAGCAGCTTAAAGGGCGGGAGTTTTCAGAGAGATACGCAGTATTTT; cdr3_aa: CASSLKGGSFQRDTQYF
d_call: .; v_call: TRBV7-8; j_call: TRBJ1-4; clone_size: many; cdr3_nt: TGTGCCAGCAGCTTTCTTGGCGACGGGGTACTAAGACCGAGCGCTAATGAAAAACTGTTTTTT; cdr3_aa: CASSFLGDGVLRPSANEKLFF
d_call: .; v_call: TRBV15; j_call: TRBJ2-4; clone_size: .; cdr3_nt: TGTGCCACCAGCAGGACGGGGGATCCCAAAAACATTCAGTACTTC; cdr3_aa: CATSRTGDPKNIQYF
d_call: TRBD1; v_call: TRBV5-4; j_call: TRBJ1-2; clone_size: .; cdr3_nt: TGTGCCAGCAGCCCGGGGGGACAGGGAGGTTTGAACTATGGCTACACCTTC; cdr3_aa: CASSPGGQGGLNYGYTF
d_call: TRBD1; v_call: TRBV27; j_call: TRBJ2-7; clone_size: .; cdr3_nt: TGTGCCAGCAGTCCCCGGACAGGGGGAACCTACGAGCAGTACTTC; cdr3_aa: CASSPRTGGTYEQYF
d_call: .; v_call: TRBV7-3; j_call: TRBJ2-1; clone_size: .; cdr3_nt: TGTGCCAGCAGCTCAGGCCGGGGGAATGAGCAGTTCTTC; cdr3_aa: CASSSGRGNEQFF
d_call: .; v_call: TRBV3-1/TRBV3-2; j_call: TRBJ2-1; clone_size: few; cdr3_nt: TGTGCCAGCAGCCTCAGCGCGAGCTCCTACAATGAGCAGTTCTTC; cdr3_aa: CASSLSASSYNEQFF
d_call: TRBD1; v_call: TRBV25-1; j_call: TRBJ2-7; clone_size: .; cdr3_nt: TGTGCCAGCAGTGAGGACAGGGGAAGAGGCGAGCAGTACTTC; cdr3_aa: CASSEDRGRGEQYF
d_call: TRBD1; v_call: TRBV3-1/TRBV3-2; j_call: TRBJ1-2; clone_size: .; cdr3_nt: TGTGCCAGCAGCCAAGAAAAAGGGCAGGGGGCGGTTGGCTACACCTTC; cdr3_aa: CASSQEKGQGAVGYTF
d_call: TRBD2; v_call: TRBV9; j_call: TRBJ2-1; clone_size: .; cdr3_nt: TGTGCCAGCAGCGTAACTAGCGGCTCCTACAATGAGCAGTTCTTC; cdr3_aa: CASSVTSGSYNEQFF
d_call: TRBD2; v_call: TRBV6-5; j_call: TRBJ2-1; clone_size: .; cdr3_nt: TGTGCCGGAGGGATCGTGGGCGGGAGGGATGAGCAGTTCTTC; cdr3_aa: CAGGIVGGRDEQFF
d_call: TRBD1; v_call: TRBV29-1; j_call: TRBJ2-7; clone_size: .; cdr3_nt: TGCAGCGTTCGAGAAACAGGGGGAGAGCAGTACTTC; cdr3_aa: CSVRETGGEQYF
d_call: .; v_call: TRBV6-5; j_call: TRBJ1-1; clone_size: .; cdr3_nt: TGTGCCAGCAAAGACAGAATCACTGAAGCTTTCTTT; cdr3_aa: CASKDRITEAFF
d_call: .; v_call: TRBV5-1; j_call: TRBJ1-1; clone_size: .; cdr3_nt: TGCGCCAGCAGCTCACAGTCAAACACTGAAGCTTTCTTT; cdr3_aa: CASSSQSNTEAFF
d_call: .; v_call: TRBV19; j_call: TRBJ2-2; clone_size: .; cdr3_nt: TGTGCCAGTAGTACCAGGGGCAGAGGGGAGCTGTTTTTT; cdr3_aa: CASSTRGRGELFF
d_call: .; v_call: TRBV30; j_call: TRBJ1-2; clone_size: .; cdr3_nt: TGTGCCTGGAGTGCCGACAGGATGTCTAACTATGGCTACACCTTC; cdr3_aa: CAWSADRMSNYGYTF
d_call: TRBD1; v_call: TRBV13; j_call: TRBJ1-2; clone_size: .; cdr3_nt: TGTGCCAGCAGCTTTCTAACAGGGGAACCTAACTATGGCTACACCTTC; cdr3_aa: CASSFLTGEPNYGYTF
d_call: .; v_call: TRBV4-1; j_call: TRBJ1-2; clone_size: .; cdr3_nt: TGCGCCAGCAGCCAAGAACAGGGCTCCGGGGGCTACACCTTC; cdr3_aa: CASSQEQGSGGYTF
d_call: .; v_call: TRBV5-1; j_call: TRBJ2-7; clone_size: .; cdr3_nt: TGCGCCAGCAGGAGTGATCTCGAGCAGTACTTC; cdr3_aa: CASRSDLEQYF
d_call: TRBD1; v_call: TRBV11-2; j_call: TRBJ1-2; clone_size: .; cdr3_nt: TGTGCCAGCAGCTACCGGGACAGGGCGGGTGGCTACACCTTC; cdr3_aa: CASSYRDRAGGYTF
d_call: .; v_call: TRBV5-1; j_call: TRBJ1-2; clone_size: .; cdr3_nt: TGCGCCAGCAGCTTGGACAGGGAGGGTGGCTACACCTTC; cdr3_aa: CASSLDREGGYTF
d_call: .; v_call: TRBV12-3/TRBV12-4; j_call: TRBJ1-1; clone_size: .; cdr3_nt: TGTGCCAGCAGCCTAACAGGGACTGAAGCTTTCTTT; cdr3_aa: CASSLTGTEAFF
d_call: TRBD2; v_call: TRBV7-9; j_call: TRBJ2-3; clone_size: .; cdr3_nt: TGTGCCAGCAGCGGCCTAGCGGGACGCACAGATACGCAGTATTTT; cdr3_aa: CASSGLAGRTDTQYF
d_call: .; v_call: TRBV3-1/TRBV3-2; j_call: TRBJ1-6; clone_size: .; cdr3_nt: TGTGCCAGCAGCCAAGAGGTAGCCATTTCACCCCTCCACTTT; cdr3_aa: CASSQEVAISPLHF
d_call: .; v_call: TRBV6-5; j_call: TRBJ1-2; clone_size: .; cdr3_nt: TGTGCCAGCAGTTACGGGCAGTTCTATGGCTACACCTTC; cdr3_aa: CASSYGQFYGYTF
d_call: .; v_call: TRBV2; j_call: TRBJ1-2; clone_size: .; cdr3_nt: TGTGCCAGCAGTCTTACGCGGAACTATGGCTACACCTTC; cdr3_aa: CASSLTRNYGYTF
d_call: .; v_call: TRBV11-2; j_call: TRBJ2-7; clone_size: once; cdr3_nt: TGTGCCAGCAGCTTAGAGTGGCAGGGCTACGAGCAGTACTTC; cdr3_aa: CASSLEWQGYEQYF
d_call: .; v_call: TRBV7-9; j_call: TRBJ2-5; clone_size: .; cdr3_nt: TGTGCCAGCAGCCTCCCCATGGGGGGGGCGAGGGGGACCCAGTACTTC; cdr3_aa: CASSLPMGGARGTQYF
d_call: .; v_call: TRBV2; j_call: TRBJ2-2; clone_size: .; cdr3_nt: TGTGCCAGCAGTGAAGGTTATAGCGGGAACACCGGGGAGCTGTTTTTT; cdr3_aa: CASSEGYSGNTGELFF
d_call: TRBD1; v_call: TRBV27; j_call: TRBJ1-5; clone_size: .; cdr3_nt: TGTGCCAGCAGTTTTGGAGGGGGCGGTCAGCCCCAGCATTTT; cdr3_aa: CASSFGGGGQPQHF
d_call: TRBD1; v_call: TRBV11-2; j_call: TRBJ1-3; clone_size: .; cdr3_nt: TGTGCCAGCAGCTTCTACAGGGGGCCGACTGGAAACACCATATATTTT; cdr3_aa: CASSFYRGPTGNTIYF
d_call: .; v_call: TRBV6-5; j_call: TRBJ2-2; clone_size: .; cdr3_nt: TGTGCCAGCAGTTACTCGATATTTCCCGGGACCGGGGAGCTGTTTTTT; cdr3_aa: CASSYSIFPGTGELFF
d_call: TRBD1; v_call: TRBV11-2; j_call: TRBJ2-7; clone_size: .; cdr3_nt: TGTGCCAGCAGCTCACTTACAGGGGCCTACGAGCAGTACTTC; cdr3_aa: CASSSLTGAYEQYF
d_call: .; v_call: TRBV7-9; j_call: TRBJ2-1; clone_size: .; cdr3_nt: TGTGCCAGCAGCCGGACAGACAATGAGCAGTTCTTC; cdr3_aa: CASSRTDNEQFF
d_call: TRBD2; v_call: TRBV9; j_call: TRBJ2-2; clone_size: .; cdr3_nt: TGTGCCAGCAGCGTAGCTACTAGCGGGAGGGCCACCGGGGAGCTGTTTTTT; cdr3_aa: CASSVATSGRATGELFF